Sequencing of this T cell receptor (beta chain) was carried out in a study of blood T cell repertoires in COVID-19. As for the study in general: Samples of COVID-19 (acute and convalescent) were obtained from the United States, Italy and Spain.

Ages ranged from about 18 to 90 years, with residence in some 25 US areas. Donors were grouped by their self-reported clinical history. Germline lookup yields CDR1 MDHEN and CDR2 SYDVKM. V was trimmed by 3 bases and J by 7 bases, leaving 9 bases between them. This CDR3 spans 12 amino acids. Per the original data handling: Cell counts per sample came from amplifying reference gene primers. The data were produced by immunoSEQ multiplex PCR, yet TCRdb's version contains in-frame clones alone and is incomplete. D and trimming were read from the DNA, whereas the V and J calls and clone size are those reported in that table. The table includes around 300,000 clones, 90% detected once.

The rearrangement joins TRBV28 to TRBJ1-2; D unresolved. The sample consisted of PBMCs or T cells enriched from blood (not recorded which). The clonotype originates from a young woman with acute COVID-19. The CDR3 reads CASSLGRVGYTF. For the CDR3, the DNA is TGTGCCAGCAGTTTGGGGAGGGTTGGCTACACCTTC.